Described below is a single T cell receptor beta chain sequence and its context. This specimen belongs to a study of shared clonotypes between healthy human individuals. From germline, CDR1 is SGHRS and CDR2 YFSETQ. The CDR3 totals 14 residues. The V end lost 6 bases, the J end lost 1 base, and 13 bases lay between the germline ends. This table comes from immunoSEQ multiplex PCR, and its TCRdb copy is limited to in-frame clones, with some not included. This sample has some 2,100,000 clones, with more than 90% found just once. The sample taken for sequencing was naive CD4+ T cells sorted from blood. Subset noted: CD45RA+ positively selected. The source of this sequence is a man in his late teens or twenties in good health. The chain employs TRBV5-1 and TRBJ1-1; D is perhaps TRBD1 (5 bases). In nucleotides, the CDR3 is TGCGCCAGCAAACCGGGGACGGGGAACACTGAAGCTTTCTTT. Its protein is CASKPGTGNTEAFF.